Below, 9 T cell receptor beta chains from the same sample are listed, as sequenced in a study of CD8+CD57+ T cells in acquired aplastic anemia. The use of genomic DNA as template underpinned the TCR beta VDJ and CDR3 profiling. TCRdb used MiXCR to reprocess the reads, holding one entry per CDR3 protein. Here the sample spans approximately 300,000 distinct CDR3 sequences, under 60% being singletons. Patients chosen for sequencing had shown CD8+CD57+ cell expansion by flow cytometry. Sequenced input: sorted CD4+, CD8+, or CD8+CD57+ T cells (not recorded which) from PBMCs. These receptors were collected from a human donor with aplastic anemia.

For the CDR3, the DNA is TGCAGCGAACAGACAGGTGGGAGGGAGCAGTTCTTC. Translated, it gives CSEQTGGREQFF. The chain links TRBV29-1 to TRBJ2-1, with D perhaps being TRBD1 or TRBD2 (6 bases each). The CDR3 loop spans 12 amino acids. The V gene lost 7 bases and the J gene lost 10 bases, with 17 bases spanning the gap. Germline V lookup: CDR1 SQVTM, CDR2 ANQGSEA.

A note on this clonotype: At one boundary the junction diverges from the germline segment, which might be a read error. V gene TRBV10-1 combines with J gene TRBJ2-7, with 11 nucleotides matching TRBD1. The V gene's germline CDR1 is WNHNN and CDR2 SYGVQD (reference sequence). The length of the CDR3 is 15 residues. CDR3 in amino acids: CASSGQGARGYEQYF. The DNA for the CDR3 is TGTGCCAGCTCAGGACAGGGGGCGCGTGGCTACGAGCAGTACTTC.

The chain employs TRBV25-1 and TRBJ1-1, with D unclear. Germline V gives CDR1 MGHDK, CDR2 SYGVNS. V lost 7 bases and J 3 bases, leaving 9 bases between the germline ends. CDR3 length equals 12 residues. The CDR3 sequence is CASKDWDTEAFF. In nucleotides, the CDR3 is TGTGCCAGCAAAGACTGGGACACTGAAGCTTTCTTT.

The gene calls are TRBV20-1 and TRBJ2-5; no clear D. This CDR3 contains 12 residues. The germline CDR1 and CDR2 sequences are DFQATT and SNEGSKA (reference sequence). The CDR3 here is CSALSLSETQYF. The CDR3 region has the DNA TGCAGCGCACTTAGTTTGAGCGAGACCCAGTACTTC.

This clonotype has at least ten counts. The chain recombines TRBV10-2 with TRBJ2-1; 9 bases line up with TRBD2. This CDR3 is 17 amino acids long. V dropped 2 bases and J dropped 12; count of bases not matched to a gene: 17. CDR1 is WSHSY, CDR2 SAAADI, per germline. The CDR3, as DNA: TGCGCCAGCAGTGAGGGGGTAGGGCGGGGGGGCGGGAGGGGGCAGTTCTTC. It translates to CASSEGVGRGGGRGQFF.

Here the CDR3 DNA reads TGCAGTGCTAGGTCCGGACAGGGGGCACTCCTAACTTCACCCCTCCACTTT. Amino acid sequence: CSARSGQGALLTSPLHF. The chain links TRBV20-1 to TRBJ1-6, with TRBD1 matching 11 bases. CDR1 is DFQATT and CDR2 is SNEGSKA in the germline V gene (reference sequence). V lost 3 bases, J lost 9 bases, and 13 bases stayed unmatched. The CDR3 contains 17 residues.

This clonotype was recorded a few times. This chain joins TRBV10-3 and TRBJ2-5; D is undetermined. Trimming removed 2 bases at V and 4 bases at J, with 2 bases between. Germline lookup yields CDR1 ENHRY and CDR2 SYGVKD. The CDR3 contains 11 residues. The CDR3 sequence is CAISEGETQYF. In DNA form, the CDR3 reads TGTGCCATCAGTGAGGGAGAGACCCAGTACTTC.

This clonotype was seen ten or more times. The chain carries TRBV5-8 and TRBJ1-1, with D hard to call. Germline CDR1 is SGHTS and CDR2 is YDEGEE. The ends were cut back, 3 bases at V and 1 base at J, with 7 bases in the middle. This CDR3 has 13 amino acids. CDR3 bases: TGTGCCAGCAGCTCTGACTGGAACACTGAAGCTTTCTTT. This encodes CASSSDWNTEAFF.

Points on this clonotype: Given a much more abundant clone one base away, this may be a read error. V gene TRBV2 combines with J gene TRBJ1-6; 7 bases map to TRBD1. CDR1 is SNHLY, CDR2 FYNNEI, per germline. This CDR3 spans 13 amino acids. The J segment lost 8 bases and the V segment lost 8 bases, leaving 6 bases of the junction unmatched. The CDR3 bases are TGTGCCAGCTCCGGGACAGAGGATTCACCCCTCCACTTT. Encoded protein: CASSGTEDSPLHF.